The clone carrying this T cell receptor beta chain has a count of ten or more. Breast cancer patients provided tissue from their axillary draining lymph nodes. This entry is derived from a study of breast tumors, draining lymph nodes, adjacent tissues. The CDR3 loop spans 14 amino acids. V trimming: 5 bases; J trimming: 4 bases; junction bases outside the gene matches: 7. CDR1 and CDR2 from the germline V gene are SNHLY and FYNNEI. Via MiXCR, TCRdb re-called the multiplex PCR reads, giving one row per CDR3 protein. The sample includes 200,000 to 300,000 distinct CDR3 sequences, about 33% of them seen just once.

The chain recombines TRBV2 with TRBJ2-5; 7 bases match TRBD2. The receptor comes from a female donor with breast cancer. Some clones in this sample may be carry-over from other donors' samples. What was sequenced was axillary lymph node tissue. The DNA of the CDR3 is TGTGCCAGCAGTAACCGGGACTATGCAGAGACCCAGTACTTC. It is translated as CASSNRDYAETQYF.